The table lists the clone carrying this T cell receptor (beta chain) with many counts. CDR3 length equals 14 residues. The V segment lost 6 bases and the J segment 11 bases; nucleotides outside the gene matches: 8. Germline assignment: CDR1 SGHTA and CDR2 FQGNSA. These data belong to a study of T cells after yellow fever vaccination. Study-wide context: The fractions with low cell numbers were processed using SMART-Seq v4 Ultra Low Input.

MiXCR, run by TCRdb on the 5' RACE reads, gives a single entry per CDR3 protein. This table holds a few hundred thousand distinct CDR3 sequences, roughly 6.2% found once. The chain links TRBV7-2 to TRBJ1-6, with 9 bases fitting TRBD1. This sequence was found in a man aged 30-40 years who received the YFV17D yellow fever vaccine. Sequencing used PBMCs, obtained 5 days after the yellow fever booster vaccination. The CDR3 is CASRRDRERTPLHF. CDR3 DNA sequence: TGTGCCAGCAGGCGGGACAGGGAGAGGACACCCCTCCACTTT.